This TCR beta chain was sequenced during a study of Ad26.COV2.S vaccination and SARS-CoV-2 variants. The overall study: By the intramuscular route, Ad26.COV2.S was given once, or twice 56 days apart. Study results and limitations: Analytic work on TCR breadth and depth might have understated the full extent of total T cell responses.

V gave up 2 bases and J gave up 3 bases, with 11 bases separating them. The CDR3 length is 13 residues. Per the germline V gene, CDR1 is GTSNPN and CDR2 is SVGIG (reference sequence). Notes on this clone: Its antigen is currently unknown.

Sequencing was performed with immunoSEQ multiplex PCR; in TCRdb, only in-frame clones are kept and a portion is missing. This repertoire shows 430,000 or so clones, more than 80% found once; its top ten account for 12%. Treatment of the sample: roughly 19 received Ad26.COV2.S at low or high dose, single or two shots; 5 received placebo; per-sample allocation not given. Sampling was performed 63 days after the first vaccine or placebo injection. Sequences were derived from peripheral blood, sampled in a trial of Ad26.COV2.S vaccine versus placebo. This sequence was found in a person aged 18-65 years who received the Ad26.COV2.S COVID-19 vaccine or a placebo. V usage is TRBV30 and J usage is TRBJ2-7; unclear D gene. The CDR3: CAWSPRPYYEQYF. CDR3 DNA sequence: TGTGCCTGGAGTCCTCGTCCTTACTACGAGCAGTACTTC.